This T cell receptor (beta chain) is from a study of shared clonotypes between healthy human individuals. Assay used: immunoSEQ multiplex PCR; TCRdb lists only in-frame clones, some missing. The top ten hold roughly 0.39% of the sample, which has some 2,500,000 clones, 93% seen once. Germline loops: CDR1 SGHTA, CDR2 FQGNSA. There are 14 residues in the CDR3. Trimming left V 8 bases short and J 4 bases short, with 12 bases between. The TCR originated in a man between 18 and 35 years old in good health. Some clones in this sample may be carry-over from other donors' samples. The V call is TRBV7-2, the J call TRBJ2-6; no clear D. The sample consisted of naive CD4+ T cells from PBMCs. Subset defined: CD45RA+ positively selected. CDR3 in amino acids: CASGPVRGANVLTF. The CDR3 nucleotides are TGTGCCAGCGGCCCGGTTCGGGGGGCCAACGTCCTGACTTTC.